This T cell receptor beta chain was recovered during a study of blood T cell repertoires in COVID-19. Concerning this clone: This same CDR3 is encoded by further DNA sequences in the sample.

V gave up 2 bases and J gave up 5 bases, with 16 bases separating them. The CDR3 is 15 residues long. Looked up from germline, CDR1 is SGDLS and CDR2 is YYNGEE. Here immunoSEQ multiplex PCR was the method, and the copy in TCRdb shows in-frame clones only, minus some. The sample carries roughly 200,000 clones, roughly 78% recorded once. This rearrangement joins TRBV9 to TRBJ1-1, with D perhaps matching TRBD1 (5 bases). Material: peripheral blood. The clonotype originates from a man aged 70-80 years with active or convalescent COVID-19. The CDR3 coding sequence is TGTGCCAGCAGCGTCGAGGGGCAAGGAGGGACTGAAGCTTTCTTT. It is translated as CASSVEGQGGTEAFF.